These T cell receptor beta chains were read from a single sample in a study of blood T cell repertoires in COVID-19. Here immunoSEQ multiplex PCR was the method, and the copy in TCRdb shows in-frame clones only, minus some. The sample shows more than 300,000 clones, 85% to 90% of them seen only once. What was sequenced was peripheral blood. The receptors derive from an older woman with COVID-19, enrolled during active disease. Each CDR3 is given with its conserved first and last residue. Each record gives: V gene, CDR3 length, CDR3 protein.

TRBV30	13	CAWCDRVKNIQYF
TRBV5-6	15	CASSLGLVTSYEQYF
TRBV4-2	15	CASSLASGGTDTQYF
TRBV24-1	15	CATSLGQGAAGELFF
TRBV2	15	CASSEVGLAREEQYF
TRBV28	15	CASSSTGRGMNEQYF
TRBV9	15	CASSVGTTGNTEAFF
TRBV7-2	15	CASSPSAGGWETQYF
TRBV5-1	15	CASSLNPGQQSELFF
TRBV6-5	15	CASSYRGQLSGELFF
TRBV7-3	14	CASSPGGMNTEAFF
TRBV6-5	11	CASRDSREAFF
TRBV7-8	17	CASSRGLGTRENQPQHF
TRBV7-9	18	CASSLARLAGGSSYEQYF
TRBV20-1	11	CSATGSYEQYF
TRBV30	13	CAWNPGSPETQYF
TRBV4-1	15	CASSQRLAGGYEQYF
TRBV7-9	19	CASSTIVGMGGISGNTIYF
TRBV7-2	12	CASSLSGNTIYF
TRBV19	14	CASSTTGKHYGYTF
TRBV13	16	CASSWGRPPGPNEQFF
TRBV7-9	15	CASSSWDLIHYEQYF
TRBV5-6	14	CASSSGTVNSPLHF
TRBV19	16	CASAPPGQGAGNEQFF
TRBV27	15	CASSSDMTYNSPLHF
TRBV10-3	12	CATLQGSYGYTF
TRBV7-9	13	CASSLAERQWQYF
TRBV18	15	CASSPLSGVTDTQYF